These 27 T cell receptor beta chains were all obtained from the same sample, sequenced in a study of blood T cell repertoires in COVID-19 (dated by TCRdb to 2020 to 2021). The method was the immunoSEQ multiplex PCR assay. Held by TCRdb, this immuneACCESS table contains in-frame sequences only and omits some clones. Under half of the omission traces to an unresolved V gene where checked; the cause of the rest is unknown. This sample has roughly 430,000 clones in its table, and roughly 84% of those were observed once. The ten most abundant clones make up 1.4% to 1.5% of the sample. The sequenced sample was PBMCs or T cells enriched from blood (not recorded which). The receptors were gathered from a woman under 30 who had been exposed to COVID-19.

The J gene is TRBJ2-5, the V gene TRBV19, with 9 bases lining up with TRBD1. Germline V gene lookup returns CDR1 LNHDA and CDR2 SQIVND (reference sequence). The CDR3 length is 16 residues. Unmatched junction bases numbered 11, after V lost 6 bases and J lost 3 bases. The CDR3 DNA reads TGTGCCAGTAGAAGACGGGACAGGGATTTGGAAGAGACCCAGTACTTC. Translating it yields CASRRRDRDLEETQYF.

The rearrangement uses TRBV7-3 and TRBJ1-6; perhaps TRBD1 as D (5 bases). Trimming took off 2 bases at V and 7 bases at J, with 9 bases between the two ends. Germline V CDR1 and CDR2: SGHTA, FQGTGA. The CDR3 consists of 14 residues. In nucleotides, the CDR3 is TGTGCCAGCAGCTTAGGGTCAGGGAATTCACCCCTCCACTTT. This sequence encodes CASSLGSGNSPLHF.

This sequence joins TRBV18 and TRBJ1-4, with D possibly matching TRBD1 (6 bases). Germline loops: CDR1 KGHSH, CDR2 LQKENI. The CDR3 is 16 residues long. V was clipped by 3 bases and J by 0 bases, with 11 bases between them. This chain's CDR3 is CASSPRGGTTNEKLFF. For the CDR3, the DNA is TGTGCCAGCTCACCTCGTGGGGGCACAACTAATGAAAAACTGTTTTTT.

CDR3 coding DNA: TGTGCCAGCAGCTTACAGGGCCTCAACAATGAGCAGTTCTTC. The encoded protein is CASSLQGLNNEQFF. The chain has TRBV11-2 and TRBJ2-1, with D possibly TRBD1 on 5 matching bases. The CDR3 length is 14 residues. The germline V gene encodes CDR1 SGHAT and CDR2 FQNNGV. V was cut by 2 bases and J by 5 bases, with 10 bases left in between.

Remarks on this clone: Possible read error: a much larger clone is one base away. Other DNA sequences in the sample encode the same CDR3. This chain joins TRBV11-1 and TRBJ2-1; tentatively, D is TRBD1 (6 bases). V gave up 1 base and J gave up 1 base, with 8 bases separating them. Per germline, CDR1 SGHAT and CDR2 FQDESV (reference sequence). This CDR3 has 15 residues. The CDR3 loop is CASSLGQGSYNEQFF. DNA for the CDR3: TGTGCCAGCAGCTTAGGGCAGGGGTCCTACAATGAGCAGTTCTTC.

The chain recombines TRBV6-4 with TRBJ2-3, with TRBD2 identical over 11 bases. The germline V gene encodes CDR1 MRHNA and CDR2 SNTAGT. Unmatched junction bases numbered 4, after V lost 3 bases and J lost 5 bases. The CDR3 spans 15 residues. The CDR3 nucleotides read TGTGCCAGCAGTGAAACTAGCGGGAGTCTAGATACGCAGTATTTT. This encodes CASSETSGSLDTQYF.

This chain links TRBV27 with TRBJ2-7; TRBD2 is a possible D gene (6 bases). CDR1 MNHEY and CDR2 SMNVEV come from the germline V gene (reference sequence). Trimming took off 3 bases at V and 7 bases at J, with 13 bases between the two ends. The CDR3 consists of 13 residues. The CDR3 DNA is TGTGCCAGCAGTTTGGCGGGGCTAGGGGAGCAGTACTTC. Encoded protein: CASSLAGLGEQYF.

This sequence joins TRBV7-9 and TRBJ2-7, with 10 bases aligning to TRBD2. Germline CDR1 SEHNR, CDR2 FQNEAQ (reference sequence). The length of the CDR3 is 14 residues. With V trimmed by 5 bases and J by 2 bases, 3 bases remained unmatched. The DNA of the CDR3 is TGTGCCAGCAGCGTTAGCGGGAGGACCTACGAGCAGTACTTC. This sequence encodes CASSVSGRTYEQYF.

The chain joins TRBV27 to TRBJ2-1, with 9 bases matching TRBD2. With 2 bases clipped from V and 4 bases from J, the junction kept 3 bases outside the gene matches. The CDR3 sequence is 15 residues long. Germline values: CDR1 MNHEY, CDR2 SMNVEV (reference sequence). The CDR3 DNA reads TGTGCCAGCAGTTTAGAACTAGCGGGTTACAATGAGCAGTTCTTC. It yields the protein CASSLELAGYNEQFF.

The chain uses TRBV7-2 and TRBJ2-7; a possible D gene is TRBD1 (6 bases). The germline CDR1 and CDR2 sequences are SGHTA and FQGNSA. Trimming took 1 base from V and 3 from J, leaving 10 bases between them. This CDR3 region has 14 residues. The DNA for the CDR3 is TGTGCCAGCAGCTTAGATCCGGGACACTACGAGCAGTACTTC. Translated, it gives CASSLDPGHYEQYF.

The chain is built from TRBV7-2 and TRBJ1-2; 7 bases agree with TRBD1. Germline V lookup: CDR1 SGHTA, CDR2 FQGNSA. J lost 4 bases, V lost 0 bases, and 11 bases had no gene match. The CDR3 covers 17 residues. The CDR3, as DNA: TGTGCCAGCAGCTTAGCGCTGAGGGGGCCCTTAGGCTATGGCTACACCTTC. It is translated as CASSLALRGPLGYGYTF.

The chain is built from TRBV6-2 or TRBV6-3 and TRBJ2-3; 9 bases agree with TRBD1. Germline assignment: CDR1 MNHEY and CDR2 SVGEGT. The CDR3 contains 15 residues. After removal of 6 bases from V and 0 bases from J, the junction contained 4 bases not matched to a gene. The CDR3 sequence is CASRYRGLSTDTQYF. For the CDR3, the DNA is TGTGCCAGCAGATACAGGGGGCTGAGCACAGATACGCAGTATTTT.

The rearrangement joins TRBV12-3 or TRBV12-4 to TRBJ2-7; D not certain. This CDR3 comprises 12 residues. V lost 3 bases and J 7 bases, leaving 10 bases between the germline ends. The CDR3 protein is CASSFVVSEQYF. The CDR3 nucleotides read TGTGCCAGCAGTTTTGTTGTGTCAGAGCAGTACTTC.

CDR3 in amino acids: CASSQWGAGNTIYF. The CDR3 DNA reads as TGTGCCAGCAGCCAATGGGGCGCTGGAAACACCATATATTTT. V is TRBV3-1 (or the pseudogene TRBV3-2) and J is TRBJ1-3, with D tentatively TRBD1 (5 bases). The germline V gene encodes CDR1 LGHDT and CDR2 YNNKEL (reference sequence). The length of the CDR3 is 14 residues. Trimming left V 2 bases short and J 2 bases short, with 7 bases between.

The rearrangement links TRBV19 to TRBJ1-5, with 7 nucleotides matching TRBD1. The ends lost 1 base at V and 1 base at J; junction bases unmatched: 1. Germline V lookup: CDR1 LNHDA, CDR2 SQIVND (reference sequence). This CDR3 comprises 15 residues. The DNA for the CDR3 is TGTGCCAGTAGTATAGCACAGGGGAGCAATCAGCCCCAGCATTTT. This encodes CASSIAQGSNQPQHF.

The CDR3 region has the DNA TGTGCCAGCAGTAAAGGACAGGGGGCGTTCGGAAACACCATATATTTT. Its protein product is CASSKGQGAFGNTIYF. The V and J genes are TRBV28 and TRBJ1-3, with TRBD1 matching 11 bases. The V gene's germline CDR1 is MDHEN and CDR2 SYDVKM. V was pared by 5 bases and J by 4 bases, with 7 bases of the junction left unmatched. The CDR3 extends over 16 amino acids.

The V and J genes are TRBV9 and TRBJ2-1; 7 nucleotides agree with TRBD2. V lost 6 bases to trimming and J lost 2 bases; unmatched junction nucleotides: 11. From germline, CDR1 is SGDLS and CDR2 YYNGEE. The length of the CDR3 is 16 residues. CDR3 region: CASTPPGGPAYNEQFF. CDR3 sequence (DNA): TGTGCCAGCACCCCACCGGGGGGACCAGCCTACAATGAGCAGTTCTTC.

CDR3 DNA sequence: TGTGCCTGGAGAGGCAGGGATGAAAAACTGTTTTTT. Its translation is CAWRGRDEKLFF. V usage is TRBV30 and J usage is TRBJ1-4; a possible D gene is TRBD1 (5 bases). This CDR3 is 12 amino acids long. V shed 3 bases and J shed 6 bases, with 8 bases lying between them. Looked up from germline, CDR1 is GTSNPN and CDR2 is SVGIG (reference sequence). Full variable domain (remainder filled in from reference TRBV30 and TRBJ1-4): SQTIHQWPATLVQPVGSPLSLECTVEGTSNPNLYWYRQAAGRGLQLLFYSVGIGQISSEVPQNLSASRPQDRQFILSSKKLLLSDSGFYLCAWRGRDEKLFFGSGTQLSVL.

This clone has only a few counts. The rearrangement uses TRBV29-1 and TRBJ1-2; maybe TRBD1 (5 bases). Per the germline V gene, CDR1 is SQVTM and CDR2 is ANQGSEA. The CDR3 is 13 amino acids. Between the trimmed V and J ends, which lost 0 bases and 4 bases, there was a span of 9 bases. This CDR3 is CSVEEGVGYGYTF. The DNA of the CDR3 is TGCAGCGTTGAAGAAGGGGTCGGCTATGGCTACACCTTC.

The V gene is TRBV6-5, the J gene TRBJ1-5; a possible D gene is TRBD1 (6 bases). Trimming removed 11 bases from V and 7 bases from J, with 24 bases in between. The CDR3 has 15 residues. Germline loops: CDR1 MNHEY, CDR2 SVGAGI. Here the CDR3 reads CALESEGEEGQPQHF. DNA for the CDR3: TGTGCCCTGGAATCTGAGGGGGAAGAGGGACAGCCCCAGCATTTT.

As regards this clone: Additional DNA sequences in this sample encode the identical CDR3. This sequence joins TRBV12-3 or TRBV12-4 and TRBJ2-3, with D unresolved. This CDR3 is 11 amino acids long. The V end lost 7 bases, the J end lost 2 bases, and 4 bases lay between the germline ends. CDR3: CASTNTDTQYF. In DNA form, the CDR3 reads TGTGCCAGCACTAACACAGATACGCAGTATTTT.

The CDR3 DNA reads TGTGCCAGCAGCTTAATTGGACAGGGGATCTACGAGCAGTACTTC. Protein: CASSLIGQGIYEQYF. The chain recombines TRBV7-9 with TRBJ2-7, with 9 bases fitting TRBD1. Trimming cost V 2 bases and J 3 bases; bases outside gene matches: 5. CDR1 is SEHNR, CDR2 FQNEAQ, per germline (reference sequence). This CDR3 has 15 residues. The full variable domain, completed using reference TRBV7-9 and TRBJ2-7, is DTGVSQNPRHKITKRGQNVTFRCDPISEHNRLYWYRQTLGQGPEFLTYFQNEAQLEKSRLLSDRFSAERPKGSFSTLEIQRTEQGDSAMYLCASSLIGQGIYEQYFGPGTRLTVT.

The V and J genes are TRBV28 and TRBJ1-1; D not resolved. CDR1 and CDR2 from the germline V gene are MDHEN and SYDVKM. Trimming removed 5 bases from V and 2 bases from J, with 9 bases in between. This CDR3 is 13 amino acids long. The CDR3 spells CASSTIPNTEAFF. Here the CDR3 DNA reads TGTGCCAGCAGTACTATACCCAACACTGAAGCTTTCTTT.

The chain carries TRBV11-2 and TRBJ2-1; D remains unclear. V was cut by 5 bases and J by 4 bases, with 15 bases left in between. This CDR3 contains 15 residues. Germline CDR1 and CDR2: SGHAT and FQNNGV. The CDR3 nucleotides read TGTGCCAGCAGCCATAGCACCATGCCTTACAATGAGCAGTTCTTC. It codes for CASSHSTMPYNEQFF.

V is TRBV7-8 and J is TRBJ1-1; no definite D call. This CDR3 spans 15 amino acids. V lost 3 bases, J lost 0 bases, and 11 bases lay in between. Per germline, CDR1 SGHVS and CDR2 FQNEAQ. CDR3 loop: CASSFARILNTEAFF. The CDR3 nucleotides are TGTGCCAGCAGCTTCGCCAGGATCTTGAACACTGAAGCTTTCTTT.

The J gene is TRBJ2-5, the V gene TRBV2; D is possibly TRBD2 (5 bases). V was pared by 7 bases and J by 2 bases, with 14 bases between. Germline CDR1 SNHLY, CDR2 FYNNEI. The CDR3 runs 14 residues. The CDR3 spells CASNSRAEQETQYF. In DNA form, the CDR3 reads TGTGCCAGCAATTCACGAGCGGAACAAGAGACCCAGTACTTC.

The chain is built from TRBV29-1 and TRBJ2-7; 8 bases are a match to TRBD1. CDR1 and CDR2 from the germline V gene are SQVTM and ANQGSEA. With 4 bases clipped from V and 3 bases from J, the junction kept 8 bases outside the gene matches. CDR3 length: 14 amino acids. The CDR3 DNA sequence: TGCAGCGTTGTACCGATGGACAGGGTCTACGAGCAGTACTTC. Its translation: CSVVPMDRVYEQYF.